This is a list of T cell receptor beta chains from one sample in a study of control samples from healthy donors and cancer patients. The method was immunoSEQ multiplex PCR; TCRdb's version includes in-frame clones alone and lacks a portion of them. The table lists about 120,000 clones, around nine tenths of them singletons. Material: blood. The receptors derive from a woman in her 70s in good health. Both conserved end residues are part of each CDR3. D genes are given only for firm matches. The size entry is marked missing in some rows and otherwise reads once, few, many or a size class.

clone_size,j_call,v_call,d_call,cdr3_aa,cdr3_nt
NA,TRBJ1-5,TRBV18,NA,CASSPAKPQPQHF,TGTGCCAGCTCACCGGCGAAGCCTCAGCCCCAGCATTTT
NA,TRBJ1-3,TRBV6-6,NA,CASSRSPQGISGNTIYF,TGTGCCAGCAGTCGATCCCCGCAGGGGATCTCTGGAAACACCATATATTTT
NA,TRBJ2-2,TRBV6-5,TRBD1,CASSYGTGVTGELFF,TGTGCCAGCAGTTACGGGACAGGGGTCACCGGGGAGCTGTTTTTT
NA,TRBJ2-2,TRBV7-2,NA,CATKGEANTGELFF,TGTGCCACCAAAGGGGAAGCGAACACCGGGGAGCTGTTTTTT
once,TRBJ1-4,TRBV9,NA,CASSEGATTNEKLFF,TGTGCCAGCAGCGAAGGGGCGACAACTAATGAAAAACTGTTTTTT
NA,TRBJ2-1,TRBV6-6,TRBD1,CASSAQGANNEQFF,TGTGCCAGCAGTGCACAGGGGGCAAACAATGAGCAGTTCTTC
NA,TRBJ2-7,TRBV4-1,NA,CASSQDFAGSSYEQYF,TGCGCCAGCAGCCAAGATTTCGCAGGGAGCTCCTACGAGCAGTACTTC
NA,TRBJ2-1,TRBV19,NA,CASSIVGVGGYDNEQFF,TGTGCCAGTAGTATAGTCGGTGTGGGGGGATATGACAATGAGCAGTTCTTC
NA,TRBJ2-2,TRBV28,NA,CASIGGAGPGELFF,TGTGCCAGCATAGGGGGGGCCGGGCCCGGGGAGCTGTTTTTT
NA,TRBJ1-2,TRBV5-1,NA,CARIQYLRENYGYTF,TGCGCCAGAATTCAGTATCTCAGGGAAAACTATGGCTACACCTTC
NA,TRBJ2-4,TRBV27,NA,CASSPSMGETKNIQYF,TGTGCCAGCTCCCCTTCGATGGGGGAGACCAAAAACATTCAGTACTTC
NA,TRBJ2-1,TRBV3-1/TRBV3-2,NA,CASSQDMGEINEQFF,TGTGCCAGCAGCCAAGATATGGGGGAGATCAATGAGCAGTTCTTC
NA,TRBJ1-3,TRBV29-1,NA,CSVAPDRSGNTIYF,TGCAGCGTTGCCCCCGACAGGTCCGGAAACACCATATATTTT
NA,TRBJ1-3,TRBV5-5,TRBD1,CASSQGAQGTLSGNTIYF,TGTGCCAGCAGCCAGGGGGCACAGGGAACTCTCTCTGGAAACACCATATATTTT
NA,TRBJ2-7,TRBV6-6,NA,CASSYRDKTYEQYF,TGTGCCAGCAGTTACCGGGACAAAACCTACGAGCAGTACTTC
NA,TRBJ1-4,TRBV5-1,TRBD1,CASTPSNGQGEKLFF,TGCGCCAGCACCCCAAGTAATGGACAGGGGGAAAAACTGTTTTTT
NA,TRBJ2-2,TRBV19,TRBD1,CASSRDRAETGELFF,TGTGCCAGTAGTAGGGACAGGGCAGAGACCGGGGAGCTGTTTTTT
NA,TRBJ1-4,TRBV6-5,TRBD1,CASTPGQGTEKLFF,TGTGCCAGCACCCCGGGACAGGGGACTGAAAAACTGTTTTTT
NA,TRBJ2-5,TRBV7-2,TRBD2,CASSFQRGPQETQYF,TGTGCCAGCAGCTTTCAGCGGGGGCCCCAAGAGACCCAGTACTTC
NA,TRBJ1-4,TRBV29-1,NA,CSVVPIEDEKLFF,TGCAGCGTTGTCCCGATAGAGGATGAAAAACTGTTTTTT
NA,TRBJ1-4,TRBV29-1,NA,CSVAWGYEKLFF,TGCAGCGTTGCTTGGGGATACGAAAAACTGTTTTTT
NA,TRBJ1-2,TRBV6-5,NA,CASTRGLGGYGYTF,TGTGCCAGTACACGTGGGTTGGGGGGCTATGGCTACACCTTC
NA,TRBJ2-3,TRBV5-1,NA,CASSFVRASTDTQYF,TGCGCCAGCAGCTTTGTCAGGGCTAGCACAGATACGCAGTATTTT
NA,TRBJ2-7,TRBV19,TRBD2,CASSSLAGPTYEQYF,TGTGCCAGTAGTAGTCTAGCGGGGCCTACCTACGAGCAGTACTTC
NA,TRBJ2-7,TRBV7-2,NA,CASSLGAYSYEQYF,TGTGCCAGCAGCTTAGGCGCCTACTCCTACGAGCAGTACTTC
once,TRBJ1-5,TRBV5-6,NA,CASSLGGLVDQPQHF,TGTGCCAGCAGCTTAGGGGGGTTGGTTGATCAGCCCCAGCATTTT
once,TRBJ1-2,TRBV3-1/TRBV3-2,TRBD1,CASSQDPGQGLVYGYTF,TGTGCCAGCAGCCAAGATCCCGGACAGGGCCTCGTCTATGGCTACACCTTC
NA,TRBJ1-1,TRBV5-1,TRBD1,CASSRVTARGEAEAFF,TGCGCCAGCAGCCGAGTCACGGCCAGGGGGGAGGCTGAAGCTTTCTTT
NA,TRBJ2-7,TRBV5-4,TRBD2,CASSNVAGSYEQYF,TGTGCCAGCAGCAACGTAGCGGGCTCCTACGAGCAGTACTTC